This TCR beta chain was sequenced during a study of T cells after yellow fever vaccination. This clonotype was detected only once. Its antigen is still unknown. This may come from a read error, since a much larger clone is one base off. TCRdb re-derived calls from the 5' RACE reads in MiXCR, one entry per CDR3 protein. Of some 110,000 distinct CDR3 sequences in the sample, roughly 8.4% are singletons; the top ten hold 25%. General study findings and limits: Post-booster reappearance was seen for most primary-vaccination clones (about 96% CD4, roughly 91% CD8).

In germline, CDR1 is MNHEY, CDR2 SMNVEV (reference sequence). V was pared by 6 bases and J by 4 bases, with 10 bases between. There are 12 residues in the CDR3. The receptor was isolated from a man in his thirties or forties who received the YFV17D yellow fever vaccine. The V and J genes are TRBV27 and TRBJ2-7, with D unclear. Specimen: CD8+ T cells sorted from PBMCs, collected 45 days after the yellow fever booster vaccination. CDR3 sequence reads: CASRTAWYEQYF. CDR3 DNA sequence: TGTGCCAGCAGAACCGCCTGGTACGAGCAGTACTTC.